Listed here are 23 T cell receptor beta chains from one sample, sequenced in a study of T cells in Graves' hyperthyroidism and ophthalmopathy (dated by TCRdb to between 2017 and 2020). The library was obtained by multiplex PCR. Sequencer: Illumina HiSeq 2000. TCR beta CDR3 regions were amplified from RNA transcripts. The TCR CDR3 was subjected to a first round of RT-PCR using the HTBI primer set and the Qiagen OneStep RT-PCR kit. In TCRdb, the public reads were trimmed at Q25 with fastp and aligned with MiXCR, with productive beta chains retained. Rows are unified per CDR3 protein, each entry keeping the most common DNA and genes. This sample holds about 400,000 distinct CDR3 sequences; approximately 13% were observed only once. Around 9.2% of the sample goes to the ten largest clones. The sequenced sample was blood. Source of these receptors: a woman aged 18-29 years with Graves' hyperthyroidism.

This clonotype was observed at least ten times. The chain recombines TRBV5-1 with TRBJ2-3; 9 nucleotides align to TRBD2. The CDR3 is made up of 16 amino acids. The trim removed 0 bases at V and 2 bases at J, leaving 4 bases unmatched. Germline V gene sequence: CDR1 SGHRS, CDR2 YFSETQ. The CDR3 sequence: CASSLEAGGLTDTQYF. CDR3 DNA: TGCGCCAGCAGCTTGGAGGCGGGGGGGCTCACAGATACGCAGTATTTT. The variable domain in full, with the rest retrieved from reference TRBV5-1 and TRBJ2-3, is KAGVTQTPRYLIKTRGQQVTLSCSPISGHRSVSWYQQTPGQGLQFLFEYFSETQRNKGNFPGRFSGRQFSNSRSEMNVSTLELGDSALYLCASSLEAGGLTDTQYFGPGTRLTVL.

In this sample, this clonotype turned up many times. The chain is built from TRBV4-1 and TRBJ1-1; D is perhaps TRBD1 (6 bases). Trimming cost V 0 bases and J 0 bases, with 14 bases left between them. The germline V gene encodes CDR1 MGHRA and CDR2 YSYEKL. The CDR3 extends over 17 amino acids. The CDR3 DNA is TGCGCCAGCAGCCAAGATGTGGACAGCTACCTGAACACTGAAGCTTTCTTT. Translated, it gives CASSQDVDSYLNTEAFF.

This clonotype appeared a few times. The rearrangement links TRBV18 to TRBJ2-2; D not resolved. Trimming took 0 bases from V and 3 from J, leaving 8 bases between them. Germline V lookup: CDR1 KGHSH, CDR2 LQKENI. The CDR3 runs to 15 residues. The CDR3 protein is CASSPPAQDTGELFF. In DNA, the CDR3 is TGTGCCAGCTCACCACCGGCACAAGACACCGGGGAGCTGTTTTTT.

This clonotype was counted at least ten times. The genes are TRBV28 and TRBJ2-6; 10 nucleotides line up with TRBD2. The CDR3 runs 18 residues. With V trimmed by 6 bases and J by 0 bases, 8 bases remained unmatched. Germline values: CDR1 MDHEN, CDR2 SYDVKM. The CDR3 DNA sequence: TGTGCCAGCAGCCAGATAGCGGGAGGCATCTCTGGGGCCAACGTCCTGACTTTC. It encodes CASSQIAGGISGANVLTF.

This clonotype was observed a few times. The chain couples TRBV5-4 to TRBJ2-2; D ambiguous. CDR1 SGHNT and CDR2 YYREEE come from the germline V gene (reference sequence). This CDR3 region has 14 residues. Trimming cost V 0 bases and J 4 bases, with 7 bases left between them. CDR3 region: CASSLEDGTGELFF. The CDR3 nucleotides are TGTGCCAGCAGCTTGGAAGATGGCACCGGGGAGCTGTTTTTT.

This clonotype was counted many times. J is TRBJ1-2 and V is TRBV20-1, with a weak D call TRBD1 (6 bases). Germline V gene data show CDR1 as DFQATT and CDR2 as SNEGSKA (reference sequence). The CDR3 is 13 residues long. V lost 5 bases and J lost 3, with 13 bases in between. The CDR3 sequence: CSAGGAGDYGYTF. The CDR3 DNA is TGCAGTGCTGGGGGGGCAGGAGACTATGGCTACACCTTC.

Ten or more counts support this clonotype. The V gene is TRBV7-8, the J gene TRBJ2-1; D gene unclear. V dropped 2 bases and J dropped 4 bases, with 9 bases sitting between them. The CDR3 is 14 residues long. The germline V gene encodes CDR1 SGHVS and CDR2 FQNEAQ. CDR3 region: CASSLSNYYNEQFF. The CDR3 nucleotides are TGTGCCAGCAGCTTATCCAACTATTACAATGAGCAGTTCTTC.

There are many counts of this clonotype. The chain has TRBV2 and TRBJ1-2; maybe TRBD1 (5 bases). With 6 bases removed from V and 6 bases from J, the gap between germline ends came to 20 bases. The CDR3 sequence is 15 residues long. Germline values: CDR1 SNHLY, CDR2 FYNNEI. CDR3 region: CASRRAVNGGDGYTF. DNA for the CDR3: TGTGCCAGCAGACGAGCTGTGAATGGGGGGGATGGCTACACCTTC.

The sample holds many counts of this clonotype. The rearrangement joins TRBV2 to TRBJ1-1, with D hard to call. The CDR3 consists of 14 residues. V lost 6 bases to trimming and J lost 0 bases, with 11 bases between them. Germline loops: CDR1 SNHLY, CDR2 FYNNEI. Written as DNA, the CDR3 is TGTGCCAGCAGAGAGGACCGATTGAACACTGAAGCTTTCTTT. This translates into CASREDRLNTEAFF.

This clonotype has a count of ten or more. This rearrangement joins TRBV7-2 to TRBJ1-2; a weak D match, TRBD1 (5 bases). The germline V and J ends were trimmed by 2 bases and 7 bases, with 8 bases remaining between them. The CDR3 contains 12 residues. In germline, CDR1 is SGHTA, CDR2 FQGNSA. CDR3 region: CASSLSGAGYTF. The CDR3, as DNA: TGTGCCAGCAGCTTAAGCGGGGCTGGCTACACCTTC.

A note on this clonotype: This may come from a read error, since a much larger clone is one base off. The genes are TRBV6-2 or TRBV6-3 and TRBJ1-1; no definite D call. This CDR3 has 14 amino acids. From germline, CDR1 is MNHEY and CDR2 SVGEGT. CDR3 in DNA: TGTGCCTGCAGATTGACCAGGTCGAACACTGAAGCTTTCTTT. As protein: CACRLTRSNTEAFF.

This chain uses TRBV27 with TRBJ1-2; D possibly corresponds to TRBD1 (6 bases). The CDR3 totals 15 residues. The ends were cut back, 0 bases at V and 6 bases at J, with 14 bases in the middle. Germline V gene lookup returns CDR1 MNHEY and CDR2 SMNVEV (reference sequence). The CDR3 DNA follows: TGTGCCAGCAGTTTATCTCACAGGGATTCGCATGGCTACACCTTC. It translates to CASSLSHRDSHGYTF.

The sample holds a few counts of this clonotype. The chain has TRBV9 and TRBJ2-3; 12 positions agree with TRBD2. This CDR3 has 15 amino acids. Germline loops: CDR1 SGDLS, CDR2 YYNGEE. The trim removed 4 bases at V and 3 bases at J, leaving 3 bases unmatched. Written as DNA, the CDR3 is TGTGCCAGCAGCATGGGGACTAGCGGGACAGATACGCAGTATTTT. As protein: CASSMGTSGTDTQYF.

This clonotype appeared many times. The DNA of the CDR3 is TGTGCCTGGAGTCCGAGACAGGGGGATGGCTACACCTTC. Translated: CAWSPRQGDGYTF. The gene calls are TRBV30 and TRBJ1-2; 9 positions agree with TRBD1. After removal of 2 bases from V and 6 bases from J, the junction contained 4 bases not matched to a gene. Germline V gene data show CDR1 as GTSNPN and CDR2 as SVGIG (reference sequence). The CDR3 is 13 amino acids.

This clonotype turned up a few times. This chain uses TRBV4-3 with TRBJ2-3; 10 nucleotides match TRBD2. CDR1 is LGHNA and CDR2 is YSLEER in the germline V gene. The length of the CDR3 is 19 residues. After removal of 0 bases from V and 4 bases from J, the junction contained 13 bases not matched to a gene. The CDR3 is CASSQDPPSGSNSADTQYF. In DNA form, the CDR3 reads TGCGCCAGCAGCCAAGATCCCCCTAGCGGGAGTAACTCCGCAGATACGCAGTATTTT.

The chain has TRBV7-8 and TRBJ1-4, with D possibly matching TRBD1 (6 bases). V was shortened by 3 bases and J by 1 base, with 9 bases between the two germline ends. Germline CDR1 reads SGHVS; CDR2 reads FQNEAQ. The CDR3 covers 15 residues. The CDR3 loop is CASSLTRGTNEKLFF. The CDR3 region has the DNA TGTGCCAGCAGCTTGACCAGGGGAACTAATGAAAAACTGTTTTTT. The entire variable domain, with the rest obtained from reference TRBV7-8 and TRBJ1-4, is as follows: GAGVSQSPRYKVAKRGQDVALRCDPISGHVSLFWYQQALGQGPEFLTYFQNEAQLDKSGLPSDRFFAERPEGSVSTLKIQRTQQEDSAVYLCASSLTRGTNEKLFFGSGTQLSVL.

This clonotype was recorded many times. The CDR3 DNA follows: TGTGCCAGCTCACCACCGGGGCATCCTGAAGCTTTCTTT. This sequence encodes CASSPPGHPEAFF. The J gene is TRBJ1-1, the V gene TRBV18; D might be TRBD1 (5 bases). Germline V gene lookup returns CDR1 KGHSH and CDR2 LQKENI. The CDR3 loop spans 13 amino acids. Trimming shortened V by 0 bases and J by 6 bases, and 8 bases separated the two germline ends. The whole variable domain, remainder taken from reference TRBV18 and TRBJ1-1, is NAGVMQNPRHLVRRRGQEARLRCSPMKGHSHVYWYRQLPEEGLKFMVYLQKENIIDESGMPKERFSAEFPKEGPSILRIQQVVRGDSAAYFCASSPPGHPEAFFGQGTRLTVV.

This clonotype has at least ten counts. The V call is TRBV27, the J call TRBJ2-1; 10 nucleotides match TRBD2. The V gene's germline CDR1 is MNHEY and CDR2 SMNVEV (reference sequence). With 6 bases clipped from V and 2 bases from J, the junction kept 4 bases outside the gene matches. The CDR3 is made up of 15 amino acids. CDR3 loop: CASRSGRGTYNEQFF. The CDR3 region has the DNA TGTGCCAGCAGAAGCGGGAGGGGGACCTACAATGAGCAGTTCTTC.

This clonotype appeared many times. CDR3 residues: CASSLEGGSPDEQYF. The CDR3 DNA sequence: TGCGCCAGCAGCTTGGAAGGCGGGAGCCCCGACGAGCAGTACTTC. The genes are TRBV5-1 and TRBJ2-7; 7 bases fit TRBD2. CDR3 length: 15 amino acids. V shed 0 bases and J 5 bases; nucleotides not matched to a gene: 8. Germline V gene lookup returns CDR1 SGHRS and CDR2 YFSETQ. The full variable domain, completed using reference TRBV5-1 and TRBJ2-7, is KAGVTQTPRYLIKTRGQQVTLSCSPISGHRSVSWYQQTPGQGLQFLFEYFSETQRNKGNFPGRFSGRQFSNSRSEMNVSTLELGDSALYLCASSLEGGSPDEQYFGPGTRLTVT.

J is TRBJ2-5 and V is TRBV5-1, with 9 bases aligning to TRBD2. V trimming: 4 bases; J trimming: 5 bases; junction bases outside the gene matches: 6. The germline V gene has CDR1 SGHRS and CDR2 YFSETQ. CDR3 length equals 14 residues. The CDR3 here is CASSPSSGGETQYF. The CDR3 region has the DNA TGCGCCAGCAGCCCCAGTAGCGGGGGTGAGACCCAGTACTTC.

This clonotype showed up many times. The chain combines TRBV7-2 with TRBJ1-5; a possible D gene is TRBD1 (5 bases). Trimming cost V 1 base and J 9 bases, with 10 bases left between them. The CDR3 runs to 13 residues. The germline gives CDR1 SGHTA, CDR2 FQGNSA. The CDR3 DNA is TGTGCCAGCAGCTTAGGTCTAGGGGTGCCCCAGCATTTT. This translates into CASSLGLGVPQHF.

The sample holds many counts of this clonotype. In DNA form, the CDR3 reads TGTGCCACCAGCCCCGCAGGCGAGGAGCAGTTCTTC. Amino acids: CATSPAGEEQFF. The V gene is TRBV15, the J gene TRBJ2-1, with unresolved D. In germline, CDR1 is LNHNV, CDR2 YYDKDF (reference sequence). This CDR3 comprises 12 residues. Trimming stripped 5 bases from V and 10 bases from J, with 12 bases between.

This clonotype was picked up many times. Its ends do not fully match the called genes, so a read error is possible. This sequence joins TRBV7-7 and TRBJ2-3; no firm D call. CDR1 and CDR2 from the germline V gene are SSHAT and FNYEAQ (reference sequence). The CDR3 is 14 amino acids. DNA of the CDR3: TGTGCTAGCAGCTTAGCCCCAAACACAGATACGCAGTATTTT. Its translation: CASSLAPNTDTQYF.